This TCR beta chain was sequenced for a study of response to subunit inactivated influenza vaccine. The CDR3 loop spans 14 amino acids. The ends lost 6 bases at V and 8 bases at J; junction bases unmatched: 8. Germline V gives CDR1 SQVTM, CDR2 ANQGSEA. Regarding this clonotype: The antigen is undetermined.

Study-level findings and limits: Few additional T cells are recruited per seasonal influenza vaccination, authors suggested.

Using its own MiXCR run on the RT-PCR reads, TCRdb lists one record per CDR3 protein. The table shows about 530,000 distinct CDR3 sequences, with 10% to 15% occurring only once. The source is a man aged 45-60 years who received an inactivated influenza vaccine. The source material was PBMCs from blood, sampled 45 days after vaccination. This sequence joins TRBV29-1 and TRBJ2-1, with 12 bases identical to TRBD2. The chain's CDR3 is CSVGPSGRAHEQFF. CDR3 sequence (DNA): TGCAGCGTGGGACCTAGCGGGAGGGCCCATGAGCAGTTCTTC.